What follows are 28 T cell receptor beta chains derived from one specimen sequenced in a study of multiple sclerosis patients with progressive multifocal leukoencephalopathy. Clones were sequenced by immunoSEQ multiplex PCR, and TCRdb holds only the in-frame ones, with some missing. The sample records some 28,000 clones, more than 80% being singletons. The time point is: time of PML onset. The sequencing used PBMCs, collected from a patient treated with natalizumab. These receptors all come from a woman aged 25-40 years with progressive multifocal leukoencephalopathy.

The chain joins TRBV2 to TRBJ1-2; no definite D call. Trimming removed 6 bases from V and 4 bases from J, with 12 bases in between. The CDR3 loop spans 13 amino acids. Per germline, CDR1 SNHLY and CDR2 FYNNEI. This CDR3 reads CASRGTVSYGYTF. CDR3 nucleotide sequence: TGTGCCAGCAGGGGAACAGTAAGCTATGGCTACACCTTC.

The chain links TRBV5-1 to TRBJ2-3, with D tentatively TRBD2 (6 bases). V lost 4 bases, J lost 2 bases, and 23 bases lay in between. The CDR3 totals 18 residues. Germline CDR1 SGHRS, CDR2 YFSETQ. CDR3 nucleotide sequence: TGCGCCAGCAGCCTGAACCCTACCACGCGGGGCCTCACAGATACGCAGTATTTT. Translating gives CASSLNPTTRGLTDTQYF. Full variable domain (missing parts from reference TRBV5-1 and TRBJ2-3): KAGVTQTPRYLIKTRGQQVTLSCSPISGHRSVSWYQQTPGQGLQFLFEYFSETQRNKGNFPGRFSGRQFSNSRSEMNVSTLELGDSALYLCASSLNPTTRGLTDTQYFGPGTRLTVL.

The CDR3 protein is CASSPRRGADTQYF. CDR3 coding DNA: TGCGCCAGCAGCCCTCGCCGGGGGGCTGATACGCAGTATTTT. This sequence joins TRBV5-1 and TRBJ2-3; the D gene is possibly TRBD2 (7 bases). Germline CDR1 reads SGHRS; CDR2 reads YFSETQ. V lost 4 bases and J 6 bases, leaving 15 bases between the germline ends. CDR3 length equals 14 residues.

This clone was seen only once. The chain combines TRBV2 with TRBJ2-3; D is undetermined. This CDR3 has 13 amino acids. In germline, CDR1 is SNHLY, CDR2 FYNNEI. V lost 6 bases and J lost 6, with 13 bases in between. The CDR3, as DNA: TGTGCCAGCAGGAGGAACCCGTTGGATACGCAGTATTTT. Translating it yields CASRRNPLDTQYF.

The chain recombines TRBV28 with TRBJ2-7, with unresolved D. CDR3 length: 13 residues. Germline lookup yields CDR1 MDHEN and CDR2 SYDVKM. Trimming removed 4 bases at V and 5 bases at J, with 12 bases between. CDR3 bases: TGTGCCAGCAGTTCCCTTGACTGGGACGAGCAGTACTTC. The encoded protein is CASSSLDWDEQYF.

The count of this clone is one. V and J are TRBV6-5 and TRBJ2-7; 12 nucleotides match TRBD2. Trimming at V came to 4 bases and at J to 0 bases, leaving 4 bases not matched to a gene. The CDR3 has 16 amino acids. CDR1 MNHEY and CDR2 SVGAGI come from the germline V gene. The CDR3 nucleotides read TGTGCCAGCAGTTTCTCTAGCGGGGGGGTCTCCTACGAGCAGTACTTC. Translation gives CASSFSSGGVSYEQYF.

The V and J genes are TRBV27 and TRBJ1-1; D call uncertain. Per the germline V gene, CDR1 is MNHEY and CDR2 is SMNVEV (reference sequence). CDR3 length: 14 amino acids. V dropped 0 bases and J dropped 10 bases, with 15 bases sitting between them. The CDR3 is CASSLSRPSSGAFF. DNA for the CDR3: TGTGCCAGCAGTTTATCGCGACCTTCGAGTGGAGCTTTCTTT.

This clone was found once. The chain uses TRBV6-1 and TRBJ1-1, with D possibly being TRBD1 (6 bases). This CDR3 contains 14 residues. Germline V lookup: CDR1 MNHNS, CDR2 SASEGT. Between the trimmed V and J ends, which lost 6 bases and 6 bases, there was a span of 17 bases. The CDR3 nucleotides are TGTGCCAGCAGAGTAGGGGGGACGGGCGCTGAAGCTTTCTTT. Its translation is CASRVGGTGAEAFF.

V is TRBV7-9 and J is TRBJ2-1; the D is unclear. The CDR3 spans 14 residues. Trimming cost V 5 bases and J 5 bases, with 13 bases left between them. Germline CDR1 SEHNR, CDR2 FQNEAQ (reference sequence). CDR3 nucleotides: TGTGCCAGCAGCCGACCAAAACAAGACAATGAGCAGTTCTTC. It is translated as CASSRPKQDNEQFF. Combining the CDR3 with reference TRBV7-9 and TRBJ2-1 gives the whole variable domain DTGVSQNPRHKITKRGQNVTFRCDPISEHNRLYWYRQTLGQGPEFLTYFQNEAQLEKSRLLSDRFSAERPKGSFSTLEIQRTEQGDSAMYLCASSRPKQDNEQFFGPGTRLTVL.

The gene calls are TRBV5-4 and TRBJ1-6, with D unresolved. Germline assignment: CDR1 SGHNT and CDR2 YYREEE (reference sequence). This CDR3 region has 14 residues. V was shortened by 0 bases and J by 7 bases, with 8 bases between the two germline ends. The CDR3 bases are TGTGCCAGCAGCTTGGAGCACGGGAATTCACCCCTCCACTTT. Amino acid sequence: CASSLEHGNSPLHF.

The chain recombines TRBV9 with TRBJ2-2, with a tentative D call TRBD2 (5 bases). V gave up 3 bases and J gave up 5 bases, with 5 bases separating them. This CDR3 has 12 amino acids. Germline CDR1 SGDLS, CDR2 YYNGEE. The CDR3 nucleotides are TGTGCCAGCAGCGCGGGAACCGGGGAGCTGTTTTTT. Translated: CASSAGTGELFF.

The chain has TRBV7-6 and TRBJ2-7; 9 bases line up with TRBD2. The germline V gene encodes CDR1 SGHVS and CDR2 FNYEAQ. Germline trimming cut 6 bases from V and 2 bases from J; bases unmatched to any gene: 11. This CDR3 is 16 amino acids long. In DNA form, the CDR3 reads TGTGCCAGCAGTCATCTGACTAGCGGCAGTACCTACGAGCAGTACTTC. Translation gives CASSHLTSGSTYEQYF.

The chain combines TRBV30 with TRBJ1-6; D gene unclear. The germline gives CDR1 GTSNPN, CDR2 SVGIG (reference sequence). V dropped 0 bases and J dropped 0 bases, with 9 bases sitting between them. This CDR3 is built from 16 residues. CDR3 in amino acids: CAWSVARSSYNSPLHF. CDR3 DNA: TGTGCCTGGAGTGTCGCCCGGAGCTCCTATAATTCACCCCTCCACTTT.

The CDR3 bases are TGTGCCAGCTCACGCGAGTCGGGGTCGATCTATGGCTACACCTTC. Amino acid sequence: CASSRESGSIYGYTF. The chain combines TRBV18 with TRBJ1-2; D remains unclear. Deletions cut 4 bases from V and 4 bases from J, with 16 bases between. There are 15 residues in the CDR3. The germline CDR1 and CDR2 sequences are KGHSH and LQKENI. Filled out from reference TRBV18 and TRBJ1-2, the complete variable domain reads NAGVMQNPRHLVRRRGQEARLRCSPMKGHSHVYWYRQLPEEGLKFMVYLQKENIIDESGMPKERFSAEFPKEGPSILRIQQVVRGDSAAYFCASSRESGSIYGYTFGSGTRLTVV.

This chain links TRBV2 with TRBJ1-5; tentatively, D is TRBD1 (6 bases). Germline-derived CDR1 and CDR2 are SNHLY and FYNNEI. The CDR3 is 19 residues long. The V and J ends lost 2 bases and 1 base respectively, with 21 bases between them. CDR3 in amino acids: CASSESPGAGQGSNQPQHF. The CDR3 DNA follows: TGTGCCAGCAGTGAATCTCCAGGGGCGGGACAAGGGAGCAATCAGCCCCAGCATTTT.

The rearrangement uses TRBV5-5 and TRBJ2-5, with D tentatively TRBD2 (5 bases). The J call may be faulty, since TRBJ2-7 better matches the DNA end. The CDR3 covers 13 residues. Germline V gene data show CDR1 as SGHKS and CDR2 as YYEKEE (reference sequence). CDR3 in amino acids: CASSLVGTYEQYF. DNA for the CDR3: TGTGCCAGCAGCTTGGTCGGGACCTACGAGCAGTACTTC.

This rearrangement joins TRBV6-1 to TRBJ2-5; 9 nucleotides align to TRBD1. The J call is uncertain, as TRBJ2-7 better fits the DNA end. Germline V CDR1 and CDR2: MNHNS, SASEGT. The CDR3 length is 14 residues. The CDR3: CASSWTGENYEQYF. The CDR3 region has the DNA TGTGCCAGCAGTTGGACAGGGGAAAATTACGAGCAGTACTTC.

J is TRBJ2-3 and V is TRBV5-1, with TRBD2 identical over 9 bases. This CDR3 has 14 residues. Germline values: CDR1 SGHRS, CDR2 YFSETQ. V shed 4 bases and J 6 bases; nucleotides not matched to a gene: 6. CDR3 in DNA: TGCGCCAGCAGCGGTCTAGCGGGGTGGGATACGCAGTATTTT. This sequence encodes CASSGLAGWDTQYF.

The V and J genes are TRBV11-2 and TRBJ2-7, with 7 bases lining up with TRBD1. After removal of 3 bases from V and 6 bases from J, the junction contained 5 bases not matched to a gene. CDR3 length: 13 amino acids. Germline CDR1 reads SGHAT; CDR2 reads FQNNGV. The CDR3 spells CASSFTGAREQYF. CDR3 sequence (DNA): TGTGCCAGCAGCTTTACAGGGGCACGCGAGCAGTACTTC.

The J gene is TRBJ2-1, the V gene TRBV7-6; D may be TRBD2 (5 bases). Germline V gives CDR1 SGHVS, CDR2 FNYEAQ. V gave up 1 base and J gave up 9 bases, with 19 bases separating them. The CDR3 is 16 amino acids. CDR3 region: CASSLESVALTVEQFF. The CDR3, as DNA: TGTGCCAGCAGCTTAGAATCGGTAGCGCTAACGGTTGAGCAGTTCTTC.

The rearrangement uses TRBV29-1 and TRBJ2-3; the D is unclear. The CDR3 covers 13 residues. Germline V gene lookup returns CDR1 SQVTM and CDR2 ANQGSEA. The V end lost 5 bases, the J end lost 1 base, and 10 bases lay between the germline ends. The CDR3 bases are TGCAGCGTTAAAGGTTTGGGCACAGATACGCAGTATTTT. Encoded protein: CSVKGLGTDTQYF.

The gene calls are TRBV30 and TRBJ2-2; D is ambiguous. Germline CDR1 and CDR2: GTSNPN and SVGIG (reference sequence). Trimming took 4 bases from V and 6 from J, leaving 6 bases between them. CDR3 size: 11 residues. In DNA form, the CDR3 reads TGTGCCTGGACGCGTTCCGGGGAGCTGTTTTTT. It yields the protein CAWTRSGELFF.

The V and J genes are TRBV6-1 and TRBJ2-3; TRBD1 agrees at 8 bases. Germline CDR1 MNHNS, CDR2 SASEGT. With 6 bases clipped from V and 0 bases from J, the junction kept 5 bases outside the gene matches. The CDR3 runs 15 residues. The CDR3 region has the DNA TGTGCCAGCAGGGGGCAGGGGGCTAGCACAGATACGCAGTATTTT. Its translation is CASRGQGASTDTQYF.

The V gene is TRBV10-2, the J gene TRBJ2-7; D might be TRBD2 (6 bases). The length of the CDR3 is 12 residues. Germline V gene lookup returns CDR1 WSHSY and CDR2 SAAADI. Trimming cost V 5 bases and J 5 bases, with 10 bases left between them. For the CDR3, the DNA is TGCGCCAGCAGTCGGACTAAAGACGAGCAGTACTTC. Protein sequence: CASSRTKDEQYF.

The chain uses TRBV5-6 and TRBJ1-5, with D hard to call. V shed 1 base and J shed 4 bases, with 12 bases lying between them. This CDR3 contains 15 residues. Germline V gene lookup returns CDR1 SGHDT and CDR2 YYEEEE. CDR3 coding DNA: TGTGCCAGCAGCTTGTACACGGCGTATAATCAGCCCCAGCATTTT. Protein: CASSLYTAYNQPQHF.

The CDR3 DNA reads TGCGCCAGCAGCTTGAGTGGGACAGGGCAGGAAAAACTGTTTTTT. Protein product: CASSLSGTGQEKLFF. This rearrangement joins TRBV5-1 to TRBJ1-4; TRBD1 matches at 9 bases. The trim removed 1 base at V and 8 bases at J, leaving 6 bases unmatched. Germline V gene data show CDR1 as SGHRS and CDR2 as YFSETQ. The CDR3 covers 15 residues.

V gene TRBV29-1 combines with J gene TRBJ2-1; no clear D gene. Germline CDR1 reads SQVTM; CDR2 reads ANQGSEA. V shed 2 bases and J shed 2 bases, with 13 bases lying between them. The CDR3 has 15 residues. The CDR3 sequence: CSVELSQLTYNEQFF. CDR3 sequence (DNA): TGCAGCGTTGAATTGTCCCAGCTCACCTACAATGAGCAGTTCTTC.

The rearrangement links TRBV7-9 to TRBJ2-3, with D possibly being TRBD2 (6 bases). Germline V lookup: CDR1 SEHNR, CDR2 FQNEAQ (reference sequence). The V end lost 2 bases, the J end lost 1 base, and 10 bases lay between the germline ends. This CDR3 comprises 15 residues. The CDR3 coding sequence is TGTGCCAGCAGCTTAAGGGCTAGCGGCACAGATACGCAGTATTTT. This sequence encodes CASSLRASGTDTQYF.